The clone carrying this TCR beta chain occurred many times. Amplified regions were TCR beta CDR3 sequences from RNA transcripts. First-round RT-PCR with HTBI primers amplified the TCR CDR3 region. MiXCR was run by TCRdb on the multiplex PCR reads, yielding one entry per CDR3 protein. The repertoire holds hundreds of thousands of distinct CDR3 sequences, around a sixth seen once, with roughly 13% in the top ten. Trimming cost V 7 bases and J 2 bases; bases outside gene matches: 12. The germline V gene encodes CDR1 MDHEN and CDR2 SYDVKM. CDR3 length: 16 residues. The data derive from a study of T cells in Graves' hyperthyroidism and ophthalmopathy.

This chain links TRBV28 with TRBJ2-3, with 7 bases lining up with TRBD1. The sequencing sample was made of blood. The TCR comes from a woman aged 18-29 years with Graves' hyperthyroidism. This CDR3 is CASTTPGDRPTDTQYF. CDR3 DNA sequence: TGTGCCAGCACCACTCCAGGGGACAGACCCACAGATACGCAGTATTTT.